One sample yielded the 25 T cell receptor beta chains listed below, sequenced in a study of T cell repertoires in cytomegalovirus infection. Each CDR3 protein is one row after TCRdb ran MiXCR on the reads. The table shows about 530,000 distinct CDR3 sequences, with approximately 26% occurring only once. Sequencing was performed on PBMCs. These TCRs come from a human donor in good health (CMV status not recorded). Some clones in this sample may be carry-over from other donors' samples.

This clonotype occurred a few times. The chain employs TRBV7-2 and TRBJ2-7; tentatively, D is TRBD1 (6 bases). Germline V gene lookup returns CDR1 SGHTA and CDR2 FQGNSA. This CDR3 is 13 amino acids long. Deletions cut 4 bases from V and 7 bases from J, with 14 bases between. The CDR3 DNA follows: TGTGCCAGCAGCTCCCAGGGGACCTTGGAGCAGTACGTC. Encoded protein: CASSSQGTLEQYV.

This clonotype was picked up a small number of times. The chain couples TRBV30 to TRBJ1-2; unclear D gene. V lost 0 bases and J 4 bases, leaving 9 bases between the germline ends. Germline CDR1 and CDR2: GTSNPN and SVGIG (reference sequence). This CDR3 is built from 13 residues. DNA of the CDR3: TGTGCCTGGAGTGTAGGCAGGCTCTATGGCTACACCTTC. Amino acids: CAWSVGRLYGYTF.

The chain joins TRBV7-9 to TRBJ2-7, with a weak D call TRBD2 (6 bases). The CDR3 is 16 residues long. Germline V CDR1 and CDR2: SEHNR, FQNEAQ (reference sequence). With 1 base removed from V and 3 bases from J, the gap between germline ends came to 16 bases. In DNA form, the CDR3 reads TGTGCCAGCAGCTTAGGGGGGGTGGCGGAGCTCTACGAGCAGTACGTC. It is translated as CASSLGGVAELYEQYV.

This chain connects TRBV7-9 to TRBJ1-2, with D hard to call. This CDR3 spans 14 amino acids. The V gene's germline CDR1 is SEHNR and CDR2 FQNEAQ (reference sequence). V was pared by 5 bases and J by 4 bases, with 14 bases between. CDR3 nucleotide sequence: TGTGCCAGCAGCCCGCCCCAGCAGGTCTATGGCTACACCTTC. The encoded protein is CASSPPQQVYGYTF.

The rearrangement uses TRBV5-4 and TRBJ2-5; 10 bases align to TRBD2. Germline loops: CDR1 SGHNT, CDR2 YYREEE (reference sequence). The junction had 5 bases not matched to a gene; V was cut back by 2 bases and J by 1 base. The CDR3 length is 16 residues. The CDR3 DNA is TGTGCCAGCAGCTTTCCGACTAGCGGGTTCCAAGAGACCCAGTACTTC. This translates into CASSFPTSGFQETQYF.

The chain couples TRBV27 to TRBJ2-7; TRBD1 might be the D (6 bases). From germline, CDR1 is MNHEY and CDR2 SMNVEV (reference sequence). This CDR3 spans 13 amino acids. Trimming removed 6 bases at V and 5 bases at J, with 14 bases between. The CDR3, as DNA: TGTGCCAGCAGGATGACAGGTTTCGACGAGCAGTACGTC. Its translation: CASRMTGFDEQYV.

This clonotype was detected only a few times. The V and J genes are TRBV7-9 and TRBJ2-6, with 9 bases fitting TRBD1. V gave up 0 bases and J gave up 0 bases; unmatched junction bases: 3. This CDR3 contains 18 residues. Germline CDR1 SEHNR, CDR2 FQNEAQ (reference sequence). CDR3 protein: CASSLAGQGFSGANVLTF. The CDR3 DNA reads as TGTGCCAGCAGCTTAGCCGGACAGGGGTTCTCTGGGGCCAACGTCCTGACTTTC.

This chain joins TRBV11-3 and TRBJ2-1, with TRBD2 as a possible D gene (5 bases). The CDR3 covers 14 residues. Germline CDR1 is SGHNT and CDR2 is YENEEA. The ends were cut back, 3 bases at V and 5 bases at J, with 11 bases in the middle. DNA of the CDR3: TGTGCCAGCAGCTTGCAGAGGGTTGACAATGAGCAGTTCTTC. It translates to CASSLQRVDNEQFF.

There are many counts of this clonotype. The chain has TRBV7-9 and TRBJ1-1, with D uncertain. Trimming took 5 bases from V and 0 from J, leaving 10 bases between them. The CDR3 is 14 amino acids. CDR1 and CDR2 (germline): SEHNR, FQNEAQ (reference sequence). This CDR3 is CASSSRFMNTEAFF. The CDR3 DNA reads as TGTGCCAGCAGCAGTCGATTTATGAACACTGAAGCTTTCTTT.

The gene calls are TRBV7-6 and TRBJ2-4; D is unclear. This CDR3 region has 17 residues. CDR1 is SGHVS, CDR2 FNYEAQ, per germline. The V end lost 0 bases, the J end lost 0 bases, and 12 bases lay between the germline ends. The CDR3 sequence is CASSLASDTLAKNIQYF. For the CDR3, the DNA is TGTGCCAGCAGCTTAGCGAGTGACACCTTAGCCAAAAACATTCAGTACTTC.

This clonotype has a handful of counts. The chain links TRBV5-6 to TRBJ2-1, with 10 bases fitting TRBD1. V trimming: 3 bases; J trimming: 4 bases; junction bases outside the gene matches: 10. Per germline, CDR1 SGHDT and CDR2 YYEEEE. The CDR3 length is 17 residues. DNA of the CDR3: TGTGCCAGCAGCTCGACAGGGGGCCGGGACGGTTACAATGAGCAGTTCTTC. Its protein product is CASSSTGGRDGYNEQFF.

With respect to this clonotype: A read error may account for a junction end that differs from germline. In DNA form, the CDR3 reads TGTGCCAGCAGGGAAGACGGACTAGCGGGGCACAATGAGCAGTTCTTC. Translating it yields CASREDGLAGHNEQFF. J is TRBJ2-1 and V is TRBV2; 12 bases match TRBD2. CDR1 SNHLY and CDR2 FYNNEI come from the germline V gene. There are 16 residues in the CDR3. The full variable domain, completed using reference TRBV2 and TRBJ2-1, is EPEVTQTPSHQVTQMGQEVILRCVPISNHLYFYWYRQILGQKVEFLVSFYNNEISEKSEIFDDQFSVERPDGSNFTLKIRSTKLEDSAMYFCASREDGLAGHNEQFFGPGTRLTVL.

The V and J genes are TRBV7-9 and TRBJ2-2; either TRBD1 or TRBD2 may supply D (6 bases each). The CDR3 is 17 residues long. Trimming removed 5 bases from V and 4 bases from J, with 20 bases in between. Germline values: CDR1 SEHNR, CDR2 FQNEAQ (reference sequence). CDR3 loop: CASSPSAGERPTGELFF. CDR3 coding DNA: TGTGCCAGCAGCCCTAGCGCAGGGGAACGGCCCACCGGGGAGCTGTTTTTT.

J is TRBJ1-3 and V is TRBV7-9; unclear D gene. V was trimmed by 4 bases and J by 0 bases, leaving 7 bases between them. Germline V CDR1 and CDR2: SEHNR, FQNEAQ (reference sequence). CDR3 length: 14 amino acids. The CDR3, as DNA: TGTGCCAGCAGCTCTCAATACTCTGGAAACACCATATATTTT. Translation: CASSSQYSGNTIYF.

The sample holds a few counts of this clonotype. The chain carries TRBV19 and TRBJ2-3; 7 bases line up with TRBD1. Germline CDR1 reads LNHDA; CDR2 reads SQIVND (reference sequence). The CDR3 extends over 15 amino acids. J was trimmed by 2 bases and V by 7 bases; bases with no gene match: 9. This CDR3 reads CASTLGGQLTDTQYF. CDR3 DNA sequence: TGTGCCAGTACCCTAGGGGGACAGCTCACAGATACGCAGTATTTT. Variable domain in full (rest from reference TRBV19 and TRBJ2-3): DGGITQSPKYLFRKEGQNVTLSCEQNLNHDAMYWYRQDPGQGLRLIYYSQIVNDFQKGDIAEGYSVSREKKESFPLTVTSAQKNPTAFYLCASTLGGQLTDTQYFGPGTRLTVL.

This chain joins TRBV6-5 and TRBJ2-6; 9 positions match TRBD1. V lost 4 bases and J lost 2; bases outside the gene matches: 12. Germline loops: CDR1 MNHEY, CDR2 SVGAGI. The CDR3 spans 19 residues. CDR3 nucleotide sequence: TGTGCCAGCAGTTCAGGACAGGGGATGATGGTGGCTGGGGCCAACGTCCTGACTTTC. Protein: CASSSGQGMMVAGANVLTF.

Points on this clonotype: One base away lies a much larger clone, so this may be a sequencing read error. This chain links TRBV7-1 with TRBJ2-1; 7 positions agree with TRBD1. TRBV7-1 falls under the ORF class, with uncertain function. This CDR3 has 13 amino acids. V was clipped by 5 bases and J by 9 bases; unmatched bases: 7. The CDR3 spells CASSRGGQVEQFF. The CDR3 bases are TGTGCCAGCAGCCGAGGGGGCCAGGTTGAGCAGTTCTTC.

The V call is TRBV19, the J call TRBJ1-5; D uncertain. With 4 bases removed from V and 4 bases from J, the gap between germline ends came to 5 bases. The CDR3 loop spans 12 amino acids. Germline V gene data show CDR1 as LNHDA and CDR2 as SQIVND (reference sequence). This CDR3 is CASSTMNQPQHF. In DNA, the CDR3 is TGTGCCAGTAGTACAATGAATCAGCCCCAGCATTTT.

The gene calls are TRBV13 and TRBJ1-2; TRBD1 is a possible D gene (6 bases). The ends were cut back, 4 bases at V and 2 bases at J, with 17 bases in the middle. The CDR3 consists of 16 residues. Per the germline V gene, CDR1 is PRHDT and CDR2 is FYEKMQ (reference sequence). CDR3 DNA: TGTGCCAGCAGCTCCTACAGGGTTCTTAGGAACTATGGCTACACCTTC. Residues: CASSSYRVLRNYGYTF.

This clonotype was counted a few times. The chain recombines TRBV5-1 with TRBJ2-7; D is ambiguous. Germline V gene data show CDR1 as SGHRS and CDR2 as YFSETQ. Trimming removed 8 bases from V and 0 bases from J, with 24 bases in between. The CDR3 loop spans 17 amino acids. This CDR3 reads CASSQQVRQSSSYEQYF. The CDR3 DNA sequence: TGCGCCAGTAGCCAGCAGGTCCGGCAATCGAGCTCCTACGAGCAGTACTTC. Full variable domain (remainder filled in from reference TRBV5-1 and TRBJ2-7): KAGVTQTPRYLIKTRGQQVTLSCSPISGHRSVSWYQQTPGQGLQFLFEYFSETQRNKGNFPGRFSGRQFSNSRSEMNVSTLELGDSALYLCASSQQVRQSSSYEQYFGPGTRLTVT.

This clonotype was seen a handful of times. The chain joins TRBV6-8 to TRBJ2-5; no clear D. The V gene lost 6 bases and the J gene lost 4 bases, with 12 bases spanning the gap. Germline values: CDR1 MNHGY, CDR2 SAAAGT. The CDR3 is 13 amino acids. The CDR3 loop is CASSGPIGETQYF. The CDR3 nucleotides are TGTGCCAGCAGCGGACCGATTGGAGAGACCCAGTACTTC.

In this sample, this clonotype turned up a few times. The V gene is TRBV7-2, the J gene TRBJ2-5, with 7 bases lining up with TRBD1. The CDR3 has 13 residues. Germline CDR1 and CDR2: SGHTA and FQGNSA. V was clipped by 5 bases and J by 2 bases; unmatched bases: 2. This CDR3 reads CASSRRGQETQYF. The CDR3 DNA sequence: TGTGCCAGCAGCCGCAGGGGGCAAGAGACCCAGTACTTC.

The chain combines TRBV5-4 with TRBJ1-2; D possibly corresponds to TRBD1 (5 bases). This CDR3 is built from 16 residues. V lost 5 bases and J 7 bases, leaving 24 bases between the germline ends. Germline CDR1 and CDR2: SGHNT and YYREEE (reference sequence). The CDR3 DNA sequence: TGTGCCAGCAGATCTTACGACAGATCCTCGGGGAGTGGCTACACCTTC. Its protein product is CASRSYDRSSGSGYTF.

The rearrangement uses TRBV7-9 and TRBJ1-1; D is perhaps TRBD1 (6 bases). The CDR3 extends over 15 amino acids. CDR1 is SEHNR and CDR2 is FQNEAQ in the germline V gene (reference sequence). Trimming took off 8 bases at V and 5 bases at J, with 21 bases between the two ends. The CDR3: CASQLRDKGWTEAFF. CDR3 nucleotides: TGTGCCAGCCAGCTTAGGGACAAGGGCTGGACTGAAGCTTTCTTT.

This clonotype was detected a few times. This chain joins TRBV29-1 and TRBJ2-3; no definite D call. Germline V lookup: CDR1 SQVTM, CDR2 ANQGSEA. The CDR3 is made up of 10 amino acids. V lost 8 bases, J lost 6 bases, and 9 bases lay in between. The CDR3, as DNA: TGCAGCCTATTCACGGATACGCAGTATTTT. The encoded protein is CSLFTDTQYF.